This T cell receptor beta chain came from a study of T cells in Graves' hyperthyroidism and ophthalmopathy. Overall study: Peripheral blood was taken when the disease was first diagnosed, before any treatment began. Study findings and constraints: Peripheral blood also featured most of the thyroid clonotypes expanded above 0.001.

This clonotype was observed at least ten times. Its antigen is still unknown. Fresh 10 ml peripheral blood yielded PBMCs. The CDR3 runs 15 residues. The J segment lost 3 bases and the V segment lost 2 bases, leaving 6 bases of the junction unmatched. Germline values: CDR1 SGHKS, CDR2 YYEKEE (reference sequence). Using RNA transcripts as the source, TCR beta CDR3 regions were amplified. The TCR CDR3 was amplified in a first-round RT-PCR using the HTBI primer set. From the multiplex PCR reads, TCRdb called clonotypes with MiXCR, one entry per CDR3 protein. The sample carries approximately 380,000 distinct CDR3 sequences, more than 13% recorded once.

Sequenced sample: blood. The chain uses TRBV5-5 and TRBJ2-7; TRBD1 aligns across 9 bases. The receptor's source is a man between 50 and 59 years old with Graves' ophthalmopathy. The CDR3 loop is CASSFRGTGIYEQYF. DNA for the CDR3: TGTGCCAGCAGCTTTCGTGGGACAGGGATCTACGAGCAGTACTTC. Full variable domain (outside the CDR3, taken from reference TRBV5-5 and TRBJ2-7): DAGVTQSPTHLIKTRGQQVTLRCSPISGHKSVSWYQQVLGQGPQFIFQYYEKEERGRGNFPDRFSARQFPNYSSELNVNALLLGDSALYLCASSFRGTGIYEQYFGPGTRLTVT.